This TCR beta chain emerged from a study of response to subunit inactivated influenza vaccine. TCRdb passed the RT-PCR reads through MiXCR, listing each CDR3 protein once. The table includes 500,000 to 750,000 distinct CDR3 sequences, 14% detected once. Germline CDR1 and CDR2: SGHRS and YFSETQ. This CDR3 has 16 residues. The V and J ends lost 4 bases and 0 bases, in that order; junction bases with no gene match: 8. Findings and caveats of the study: Only a handful of new T cells, the authors suggested, are recruited with each seasonal influenza vaccination.

This clonotype occurred a few times. Its antigen is as yet unknown. The sequenced sample was PBMCs from blood, obtained 11 to 12 days after vaccination. This TCR derives from a man aged 50 to 60 who received an inactivated influenza vaccine. The V call is TRBV5-1, the J call TRBJ2-3, with 7 nucleotides matching TRBD1. The CDR3 DNA follows: TGCGCCAGCAGCCTGCCGACAGGGCCTAGCACAGATACGCAGTATTTT. Protein sequence: CASSLPTGPSTDTQYF.